The 5 T cell receptor beta chains below all came from one sample that was sequenced in a study of control samples from healthy donors and cancer patients. TCRdb's copy holds only in-frame clones and misses some; the assay was immunoSEQ multiplex PCR. Here the sample spans over 100,000 clones, more than 70% being singletons. Sequences were obtained from blood. These TCRs come from a man aged 35 to 55 in good health.

V and J are TRBV12-3 or TRBV12-4 and TRBJ1-5; the match to TRBD1 covers 8 bases. V shed 6 bases and J 5 bases; nucleotides not matched to a gene: 3. The CDR3 has 13 amino acids. The CDR3 reads CASRATGDQPQHF. CDR3 DNA: TGTGCCAGCAGGGCGACAGGGGATCAGCCCCAGCATTTT.

DNA of the CDR3: TGTGCCAGCAGCTTGGAACAGCTTAATTCACCCCTCCACTTT. This codes for CASSLEQLNSPLHF. The genes are TRBV5-8 and TRBJ1-6; no definite D call. Deletions cut 0 bases from V and 6 bases from J, with 7 bases between. Germline V gives CDR1 SGHTS, CDR2 YDEGEE. There are 14 residues in the CDR3.

This rearrangement joins TRBV2 to TRBJ1-1, with D hard to call. The CDR3 runs 13 residues. The germline V gene encodes CDR1 SNHLY and CDR2 FYNNEI. V was trimmed by 2 bases and J by 7 bases, leaving 11 bases between them. CDR3 nucleotides: TGTGCCAGCAGTGAAATCCCCTTAGGTGAAGCTTTCTTT. This translates into CASSEIPLGEAFF.

The chain employs TRBV24-1 and TRBJ2-7; weak D call: TRBD1 (6 bases). CDR3 length: 15 residues. The V end was cut by 9 bases, the J end by 4 bases, with 21 bases between. Germline CDR1 KGHDR, CDR2 SFDVKD. CDR3 DNA sequence: TGTGCCACCTCGCCTGGGTTCAGGGGAAGGTACGAGCAGTACTTC. The encoded protein is CATSPGFRGRYEQYF.

This sequence joins TRBV7-9 and TRBJ1-2, with D possibly matching TRBD1 (5 bases). The CDR3 is 15 amino acids. Trimming shortened V by 3 bases and J by 0 bases, and 11 bases separated the two germline ends. CDR1 and CDR2 (germline): SEHNR, FQNEAQ (reference sequence). DNA for the CDR3: TGTGCCAGCAGCTTGGACGTGGGGGCTAACTATGGCTACACCTTC. It codes for CASSLDVGANYGYTF.